A single sample is the source of the 29 T cell receptor beta chains below, sequenced in a study of regulatory T cells in long-lasting Graves disease. The time point is: persistent/refractory GD, antithyroid drugs over 5 years with positive TRAb. The TCR library was prepared using RNA isolated from PBMCs. Both iRepertoire HTBI primers and Arm-PCR of CDR3 regions were used to build the TCR beta libraries. From the multiplex PCR reads, TCRdb called clonotypes with MiXCR, one entry per CDR3 protein. The sample carries 400,000 to 500,000 distinct CDR3 sequences, more than 20% recorded once. Sequencing was performed on peripheral blood mononuclear cells (PBMCs), taken when the disease was refractory, from a patient treated with antithyroid drugs. The receptors originated from a female donor with Graves disease.

This clonotype was counted only a few times. CDR3 sequence reads: CASSLERGRGFYGYTF. Written as DNA, the CDR3 is TGTGCCAGCAGCTTAGAGCGGGGCAGGGGCTTCTATGGCTACACCTTC. The chain joins TRBV7-9 to TRBJ1-2; the D gene is possibly TRBD1 (6 bases). V lost 1 base, J lost 4 bases, and 16 bases lay in between. The CDR3 runs 16 residues. Germline assignment: CDR1 SEHNR and CDR2 FQNEAQ (reference sequence).

This chain connects TRBV7-2 to TRBJ2-7; 11 nucleotides line up with TRBD2. The germline gives CDR1 SGHTA, CDR2 FQGNSA. V dropped 1 base and J dropped 7; count of bases not matched to a gene: 6. The CDR3 totals 15 residues. CDR3 nucleotide sequence: TGTGCCAGCAGCTTAGATCTAGCGGGAGGTCGGGAGCAGTACTTC. The encoded protein is CASSLDLAGGREQYF.

This clonotype was observed a handful of times. This sequence joins TRBV7-2 and TRBJ1-2; 9 nucleotides line up with TRBD1. The V and J ends lost 5 bases and 7 bases, in that order; junction bases with no gene match: 8. The CDR3 has 14 residues. Germline CDR1 and CDR2: SGHTA and FQGNSA. CDR3 sequence reads: CASSKDRGAGGYTF. The CDR3 DNA reads as TGTGCCAGCAGCAAAGACAGGGGGGCTGGTGGCTACACCTTC.

This clonotype has at least ten counts. The chain uses TRBV11-1 and TRBJ2-4; D is unclear. Germline V gene lookup returns CDR1 SGHAT and CDR2 FQDESV (reference sequence). The V end lost 2 bases, the J end lost 10 bases, and 12 bases lay between the germline ends. The CDR3 covers 13 residues. The CDR3 region has the DNA TGTGCCAGCAGCTTACGTCTCCAAGGAATTCAGTACTTC. It codes for CASSLRLQGIQYF.

The rearrangement joins TRBV6-1 to TRBJ1-3; D is unclear. The germline V gene encodes CDR1 MNHNS and CDR2 SASEGT. V was pared by 8 bases and J by 4 bases, with 12 bases between. The CDR3 runs to 13 residues. This chain's CDR3 is CASRRIGGNTIYF. CDR3 nucleotides: TGTGCCAGCCGGAGGATAGGCGGAAACACCATATATTTT.

The sample holds a few counts of this clonotype. A much more abundant neighbour one base away suggests this may be a read error. This chain joins TRBV6-4 and TRBJ1-5; D gene unclear. This CDR3 is built from 15 residues. Between the trimmed V and J ends, which lost 5 bases and 9 bases, there was a span of 20 bases. Looked up from germline, CDR1 is MRHNA and CDR2 is SNTAGT. CDR3 protein: CASSYPGTAFLPQHF. CDR3 in DNA: TGTGCCAGCAGTTACCCGGGAACCGCCTTTCTGCCCCAGCATTTT.

This clonotype was detected many times. The chain joins TRBV7-2 to TRBJ1-4; no clear D gene. The CDR3 sequence is 13 residues long. The V gene's germline CDR1 is SGHTA and CDR2 FQGNSA. Trimming removed 1 base from V and 5 bases from J, with 5 bases in between. The CDR3 loop reads CASSLGVNEKLFF. The CDR3 coding sequence is TGTGCCAGCAGCTTAGGTGTGAATGAAAAACTGTTTTTT.

A remark on this clonotype: One end of the junction is discordant with germline, which a read error may explain. This chain connects TRBV27 to TRBJ1-5; D is uncertain. The V gene's germline CDR1 is MNHEY and CDR2 SMNVEV (reference sequence). The CDR3 totals 13 residues. CDR3 sequence (DNA): TGTGTCAGCAGTTTAGGAGGAAATCAGCCCCAGCATTTT. This sequence encodes CVSSLGGNQPQHF.

This clonotype was seen only a few times. The chain uses TRBV7-9 and TRBJ2-7, with 10 bases lining up with TRBD2. The ends lost 5 bases at V and 2 bases at J; junction bases unmatched: 12. In germline, CDR1 is SEHNR, CDR2 FQNEAQ (reference sequence). The CDR3 sequence is 17 residues long. CDR3 DNA: TGTGCCAGCAGCCCCGACCTCCTAGCGGGAGAGCCCTACGAGCAGTACTTC. As protein: CASSPDLLAGEPYEQYF.

This chain joins TRBV11-2 and TRBJ2-2, with D perhaps matching TRBD1 (5 bases). V was cut by 6 bases and J by 4 bases, with 24 bases left in between. CDR1 is SGHAT and CDR2 is FQNNGV in the germline V gene. This CDR3 is built from 18 residues. The chain's CDR3 is CASRSITLLSQATGELFF. As DNA, the CDR3 is TGTGCCAGCAGATCAATCACACTTCTCTCACAGGCCACCGGGGAGCTGTTTTTT.

This clonotype occurred many times. The chain employs TRBV11-2 and TRBJ2-7, with 8 bases lining up with TRBD2. V was clipped by 5 bases and J by 5 bases; unmatched bases: 8. CDR1 is SGHAT, CDR2 FQNNGV, per germline. This CDR3 contains 14 residues. CDR3 residues: CASSPRTSQNEQYF. CDR3 sequence (DNA): TGTGCCAGCAGCCCCCGGACTAGCCAGAACGAGCAGTACTTC.

This clonotype has ten or more counts. The rearrangement links TRBV6-2 or TRBV6-3 to TRBJ2-7, with 9 bases matching TRBD2. CDR1 and CDR2 from the germline V gene are MNHEY and SVGEGT. CDR3 length: 18 amino acids. V gave up 2 bases and J gave up 2 bases; unmatched junction bases: 13. CDR3 loop: CASSYRIAGATGTYEQYF. As DNA, the CDR3 is TGTGCCAGCAGTTACCGGATAGCGGGGGCCACAGGGACCTACGAGCAGTACTTC.

The sample holds many counts of this clonotype. The V and J genes are TRBV5-6 and TRBJ2-5; the D gene is possibly TRBD2 (6 bases). The CDR3 is made up of 15 amino acids. V was cut by 4 bases and J by 5 bases, with 18 bases left in between. Germline V gene lookup returns CDR1 SGHDT and CDR2 YYEEEE. Here the CDR3 reads CASSRPRGVGETQYF. CDR3 DNA: TGTGCCAGCAGCCGACCGCGGGGAGTGGGGGAGACCCAGTACTTC.

This chain links TRBV6-1 with TRBJ1-2, with 10 bases matching TRBD1. V gave up 6 bases and J gave up 5 bases; unmatched junction bases: 6. The V gene's germline CDR1 is MNHNS and CDR2 SASEGT. The CDR3 contains 14 residues. The CDR3 region has the DNA TGTGCCAGCAGACCGGACAGGGGGTTTTATGGCTACACCTTC. Residues: CASRPDRGFYGYTF.

The chain uses TRBV6-1 and TRBJ2-2; the match to TRBD2 covers 13 bases. The germline V gene has CDR1 MNHNS and CDR2 SASEGT. V lost 4 bases to trimming and J lost 6 bases; unmatched junction nucleotides: 5. This CDR3 is built from 16 residues. The CDR3, as DNA: TGTGCCAGCAGTGTAGGACTAGCGGGAGAGGCCGGGGAGCTGTTTTTT. It specifies CASSVGLAGEAGELFF.

The V call is TRBV5-8, the J call TRBJ1-1, with 7 positions matching TRBD1. CDR3 length equals 14 residues. V lost 6 bases and J lost 5; bases outside the gene matches: 10. Germline values: CDR1 SGHTS, CDR2 YDEGEE. CDR3 in amino acids: CASNRDRAGTEAFF. Here the CDR3 DNA reads TGTGCCAGCAACAGAGACAGGGCAGGGACTGAAGCTTTCTTT.

V gene TRBV6-1 combines with J gene TRBJ1-1; 8 nucleotides agree with TRBD1. The CDR3 spans 13 residues. Germline-derived CDR1 and CDR2 are MNHNS and SASEGT. V shed 6 bases, J shed 2 bases, and the junction held 2 bases outside the gene matches. As DNA, the CDR3 is TGTGCCAGCAGGACAGGGGTAAACACTGAAGCTTTCTTT. Translation gives CASRTGVNTEAFF.

This clonotype was recorded at least ten times. V usage is TRBV27 and J usage is TRBJ2-5; TRBD2 matches at 9 bases. Trimming removed 8 bases from V and 2 bases from J; junction bases left unmatched: 9. This CDR3 has 15 amino acids. Germline CDR1 reads MNHEY; CDR2 reads SMNVEV (reference sequence). Written as DNA, the CDR3 is TGTGCCAGCCGTCTAGCGGGGACCGCTCAAGAGACCCAGTACTTC. It codes for CASRLAGTAQETQYF.

J is TRBJ2-2 and V is TRBV28; tentative D call: TRBD2 (6 bases). Germline V gene sequence: CDR1 MDHEN, CDR2 SYDVKM. V lost 3 bases to trimming and J lost 1 base, with 18 bases between them. The CDR3 covers 18 residues. The CDR3, as DNA: TGTGCCAGCAGTTTTAAATTCTTCGGGCGGGAGAACACCGGGGAGCTGTTTTTT. Translating gives CASSFKFFGRENTGELFF.

The table lists this clonotype with a count of one. The V and J genes are TRBV9 and TRBJ1-2, with TRBD1 as a possible D gene (6 bases). V was trimmed by 3 bases and J by 2 bases, leaving 17 bases between them. The CDR3 contains 16 residues. Looked up from germline, CDR1 is SGDLS and CDR2 is YYNGEE. This chain's CDR3 is CASSELPRTANYGYTF. As DNA, the CDR3 is TGTGCCAGCAGCGAATTACCGAGGACAGCCAACTATGGCTACACCTTC.

DNA for the CDR3: TGTGCCATCAGTGGAGGTTCGGGAAACGAGCAGTACTTC. Its protein is CAISGGSGNEQYF. The V gene is TRBV10-3, the J gene TRBJ2-7; the D gene is possibly TRBD2 (5 bases). The length of the CDR3 is 13 residues. The germline V gene encodes CDR1 ENHRY and CDR2 SYGVKD. V shed 4 bases and J shed 5 bases, with 12 bases lying between them.

This clonotype was seen at least ten times. The CDR3 loop reads CASSEAELPTPNTGELFF. CDR3 coding DNA: TGTGCCAGCAGTGAGGCAGAACTCCCTACTCCGAACACCGGGGAGCTGTTTTTT. This rearrangement joins TRBV28 to TRBJ2-2; no clear D gene. Germline V gene lookup returns CDR1 MDHEN and CDR2 SYDVKM. The CDR3 covers 18 residues. Trimming cost V 5 bases and J 0 bases, with 19 bases left between them.

This clonotype showed up many times. The rearrangement links TRBV7-9 to TRBJ1-5; TRBD1 might be the D (6 bases). Trimming removed 5 bases at V and 6 bases at J, with 14 bases between. Germline assignment: CDR1 SEHNR and CDR2 FQNEAQ (reference sequence). The CDR3 length is 14 residues. In nucleotides, the CDR3 is TGTGCCAGCAGCCTCCGGGACACCATTCAGCCCCAGCATTTT. Protein product: CASSLRDTIQPQHF.

This clonotype was detected many times. The J gene is TRBJ1-5, the V gene TRBV12-3 or TRBV12-4, with D unresolved. The CDR3 runs 15 residues. With 1 base removed from V and 9 bases from J, the gap between germline ends came to 16 bases. The CDR3 bases are TGTGCCAGCAGTTTAGTAGGGCAGGTTGAACGGCCCCAGCATTTT. It specifies CASSLVGQVERPQHF.

This clonotype was seen repeatedly, ten times or more. The chain has TRBV20-1 and TRBJ1-2; D is possibly TRBD1 (6 bases). Germline assignment: CDR1 DFQATT and CDR2 SNEGSKA (reference sequence). CDR3 size: 14 residues. Deletions cut 6 bases from V and 0 bases from J, with 14 bases between. The CDR3 loop reads CSALPDSSNYGYTF. Here the CDR3 DNA reads TGCAGTGCCCTCCCGGACAGTTCTAACTATGGCTACACCTTC.

This clonotype was found a few times. J is TRBJ2-3 and V is TRBV27, with TRBD2 matching over 8 bases. CDR3 length: 14 residues. The V gene's germline CDR1 is MNHEY and CDR2 SMNVEV (reference sequence). After removal of 4 bases from V and 5 bases from J, the junction contained 5 bases not matched to a gene. Here the CDR3 DNA reads TGTGCCAGCAGTTGGAGCGGGAGATTAGATACGCAGTATTTT. As protein: CASSWSGRLDTQYF.

There are a few counts of this clonotype. The V and J genes are TRBV6-9 and TRBJ1-1, with D hard to call. This CDR3 contains 13 residues. The germline CDR1 and CDR2 sequences are MNHGY and SVAAGI. The V gene lost 4 bases and the J gene lost 0 bases, with 6 bases spanning the gap. The CDR3, as DNA: TGTGCCAGCAGTTCCGATTTGAACACTGAAGCTTTCTTT. Translated, it gives CASSSDLNTEAFF.

This clonotype appeared a few times. The gene calls are TRBV6-5 and TRBJ1-6; D remains unclear. Germline CDR1 MNHEY, CDR2 SVGAGI. Trimming removed 3 bases at V and 6 bases at J, with 9 bases between. This CDR3 has 14 amino acids. In DNA, the CDR3 is TGTGCCAGCAGTTATCTCCAGGCTAATTCACCCCTCCACTTT. As protein: CASSYLQANSPLHF.

This clonotype has only a few counts. The chain uses TRBV7-8 and TRBJ1-6; possible D gene TRBD1, 6 bases. Germline V CDR1 and CDR2: SGHVS, FQNEAQ. CDR3 length: 17 residues. Trimming removed 4 bases from V and 6 bases from J, with 19 bases in between. In nucleotides, the CDR3 is TGTGCCAGCAGCTACAGGACAGTAACGGACTCTAATTCACCCCTCCACTTT. Translating gives CASSYRTVTDSNSPLHF.